These 14 T cell receptor beta chains originate from one sample sequenced in a study of blood T cell repertoires in COVID-19. Clones were read by immunoSEQ multiplex PCR, and TCRdb kept only the in-frame ones, dropping some. The repertoire holds approximately 110,000 clones, roughly 81% seen once, with 2% to 2.5% in the top ten. Sequencing used peripheral blood. Receptor source: a human donor in a cohort sampled during active COVID-19.

This chain joins TRBV5-5 and TRBJ1-3; D remains ambiguous. The CDR3 loop spans 17 amino acids. The germline CDR1 and CDR2 sequences are SGHKS and YYEKEE (reference sequence). V gave up 2 bases and J gave up 0 bases, with 15 bases separating them. The CDR3: CASSFAEGAGSGNTIYF. The CDR3 nucleotides read TGTGCCAGCAGCTTTGCCGAGGGCGCGGGCTCTGGAAACACCATATATTTT. The variable domain in full, with the rest retrieved from reference TRBV5-5 and TRBJ1-3, is DAGVTQSPTHLIKTRGQQVTLRCSPISGHKSVSWYQQVLGQGPQFIFQYYEKEERGRGNFPDRFSARQFPNYSSELNVNALLLGDSALYLCASSFAEGAGSGNTIYFGEGSWLTVV.

This clone has only a few counts. The chain employs TRBV19 and TRBJ2-7; D remains unclear. V was clipped by 3 bases and J by 5 bases, with 5 bases between them. Germline V CDR1 and CDR2: LNHDA, SQIVND (reference sequence). This CDR3 spans 11 amino acids. Here the CDR3 DNA reads TGTGCCAGTAGTATTTATGACGAGCAGTACTTC. Amino acid sequence: CASSIYDEQYF.

The chain is built from TRBV19 and TRBJ2-5; TRBD1 aligns across 7 bases. The CDR3 extends over 15 amino acids. CDR1 is LNHDA and CDR2 is SQIVND in the germline V gene (reference sequence). The junction had 6 bases not matched to a gene; V was cut back by 3 bases and J by 2 bases. The CDR3 bases are TGTGCCAGTAGTATTACGGGACAGTGGCAAGAGACCCAGTACTTC. It encodes CASSITGQWQETQYF.

The J gene is TRBJ2-3, the V gene TRBV2, with D possibly TRBD1 on 5 matching bases. V was clipped by 5 bases and J by 3 bases, with 9 bases between them. The CDR3 contains 13 residues. Germline V gene data show CDR1 as SNHLY and CDR2 as FYNNEI. CDR3 sequence reads: CASSPQGTDTQYF. In DNA, the CDR3 is TGTGCCAGCAGTCCCCAGGGTACAGATACGCAGTATTTT.

The chain uses TRBV6-6 and TRBJ2-7, with 13 bases identical to TRBD2. With 5 bases clipped from V and 2 bases from J, the junction kept 9 bases outside the gene matches. The CDR3 has 17 amino acids. Germline CDR1 is MNHNY and CDR2 is SVGAGI (reference sequence). CDR3 sequence: CASSQRWGTSGTYEQYF. DNA for the CDR3: TGTGCCAGCAGTCAACGGTGGGGGACTAGCGGGACCTACGAGCAGTACTTC.

This chain connects TRBV3-1 (or the pseudogene TRBV3-2) to TRBJ1-1; D uncertain. The germline gives CDR1 LGHDT, CDR2 YNNKEL (reference sequence). This CDR3 contains 15 residues. Trimming cost V 4 bases and J 0 bases, with 12 bases left between them. Written as DNA, the CDR3 is TGTGCCAGCAGCCGACAACATAACTTGAACACTGAAGCTTTCTTT. Amino acid sequence: CASSRQHNLNTEAFF.

V usage is TRBV11-2 and J usage is TRBJ1-5, with no clear D. The CDR3 is 15 amino acids. Germline V gene sequence: CDR1 SGHAT, CDR2 FQNNGV. Trimming shortened V by 4 bases and J by 0 bases, and 10 bases separated the two germline ends. CDR3 amino acids: CASSSQEDSNQPQHF. Here the CDR3 DNA reads TGTGCCAGCAGCTCTCAGGAAGATAGCAATCAGCCCCAGCATTTT.

This clone was detected a few times. The chain couples TRBV5-8 to TRBJ1-4, with D maybe TRBD1 (5 bases). The germline V gene encodes CDR1 SGHTS and CDR2 YDEGEE. Trimming left V 4 bases short and J 3 bases short, with 13 bases between. The length of the CDR3 is 15 residues. CDR3 DNA: TGTGCCAGCAGCCCAGGTGGGGCCTCTAATGAAAAACTGTTTTTT. This gives the protein CASSPGGASNEKLFF.

V is TRBV5-1 and J is TRBJ2-7; maybe TRBD2 (5 bases). CDR3 size: 16 residues. Deletions cut 0 bases from V and 2 bases from J, with 15 bases between. Germline assignment: CDR1 SGHRS and CDR2 YFSETQ. The CDR3 loop is CASSLGPEGLTYEQYF. The CDR3 nucleotides read TGCGCCAGCAGCTTGGGGCCCGAGGGTCTGACCTACGAGCAGTACTTC.

This clone has more than one count but fewer than ten. The gene calls are TRBV4-3 and TRBJ2-3; D perhaps matches TRBD2 (5 bases). There are 14 residues in the CDR3. Germline-derived CDR1 and CDR2 are LGHNA and YSLEER. V lost 1 base, J lost 3 bases, and 8 bases lay in between. Here the CDR3 DNA reads TGCGCCAGCAGCCAAGCGGCGGGTACAGATACGCAGTATTTT. Translated, it gives CASSQAAGTDTQYF.

The chain joins TRBV7-8 to TRBJ1-1, with D possibly matching TRBD1 (6 bases). V lost 1 base to trimming and J lost 1 base, with 19 bases between them. CDR1 SGHVS and CDR2 FQNEAQ come from the germline V gene. The CDR3 has 18 amino acids. The CDR3 bases are TGTGCCAGCAGCTTAGAGGGCCCACAGGGAGTTTCGAACACTGAAGCTTTCTTT. Amino acid sequence: CASSLEGPQGVSNTEAFF.

The chain employs TRBV7-6 and TRBJ1-3, with TRBD1 identical over 8 bases. The CDR3 runs 16 residues. The V gene end was trimmed by 4 bases and the J gene end by 4 bases; junction bases not matched to a gene: 9. The germline V gene has CDR1 SGHVS and CDR2 FNYEAQ. CDR3 nucleotide sequence: TGTGCCAGCAGCTCACAGCAGGGGGCATCCGGAAACACCATATATTTT. This translates into CASSSQQGASGNTIYF.

The chain combines TRBV28 with TRBJ1-1, with unresolved D. Germline assignment: CDR1 MDHEN and CDR2 SYDVKM. This CDR3 comprises 14 residues. Deletions cut 6 bases from V and 1 base from J, with 12 bases between. DNA of the CDR3: TGTGCCAGCAGCCTTCTGACGGGGAACACTGAAGCTTTCTTT. It is translated as CASSLLTGNTEAFF.

V gene TRBV10-1 combines with J gene TRBJ2-1; TRBD1 matches 9 bases. CDR1 and CDR2 (germline): WNHNN, SYGVQD (reference sequence). With V trimmed by 5 bases and J by 1 base, 3 bases remained unmatched. The CDR3 is 15 residues long. CDR3 protein: CASSSGQGSYNEQFF. The CDR3 nucleotides are TGCGCCAGCAGTTCGGGACAGGGTTCCTACAATGAGCAGTTCTTC.